This T cell receptor beta chain was obtained from a study of blood T cell repertoires in COVID-19. Study in general: The study drew acute and convalescent COVID-19 samples from the United States, Italy and Spain. Sources were T cells, B-cell-depleted T cells, or PBMCs; the material itself was cDNA or gDNA.

This clone was seen more than once but under ten times. The V and J ends lost 2 bases and 8 bases respectively, with 16 bases between them. From germline, CDR1 is SGDLS and CDR2 YYNGEE. This CDR3 has 15 residues. Original processing notes: Amplifying reference gene primers gave estimates of nucleated cell counts. Libraries were prepared by immunoSEQ multiplex PCR; TCRdb keeps only in-frame clonotypes and omits some of them. That table is the source of V, J and clone size, and D and trimming were worked out from the DNA. The repertoire holds a few hundred thousand clones, with 85% as singletons. The sequenced sample consisted of peripheral blood. This chain uses TRBV9 with TRBJ2-2; D is perhaps TRBD2 (7 bases). The source of this sequence is a human donor in a cohort sampled during active COVID-19. The CDR3 region has the DNA TGTGCCAGCAGCGTGTTGGGGGGGCTGTCAGGGGAGCTGTTTTTT. Residues: CASSVLGGLSGELFF.